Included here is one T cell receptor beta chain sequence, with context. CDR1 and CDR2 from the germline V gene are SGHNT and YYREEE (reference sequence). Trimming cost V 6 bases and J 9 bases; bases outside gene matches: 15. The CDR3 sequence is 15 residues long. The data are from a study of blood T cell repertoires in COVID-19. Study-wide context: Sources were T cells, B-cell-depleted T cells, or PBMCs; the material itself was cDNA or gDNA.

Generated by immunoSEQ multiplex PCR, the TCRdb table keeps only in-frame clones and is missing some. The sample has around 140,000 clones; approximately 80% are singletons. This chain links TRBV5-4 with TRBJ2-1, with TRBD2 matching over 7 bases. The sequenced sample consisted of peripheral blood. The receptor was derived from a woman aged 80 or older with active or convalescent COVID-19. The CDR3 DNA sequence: TGTGCCAGCACCCGAAGTGGGGGGGGATCTGCTGAGCAGTTCTTC. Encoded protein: CASTRSGGGSAEQFF.